This T cell receptor (beta chain) was obtained from a study of molecular identifiers for immune sequencing clone quantification. Study-wide results and limits: Clones that exceeded 20 RNA copies held over 99% of effector molecules, yet under 1% in naive cells.

There are many counts of this clonotype. Its antigen is not identified. TCRdb reprocessed the PCR reads with MiXCR, giving one entry per CDR3 protein. The sample records around 89,000 distinct CDR3 sequences, 19% being singletons. Naive CD8 T cells were picked out by sorting for CD8+CD4-CCR7+CD45RA+. The CDR3 runs to 15 residues. The germline V gene has CDR1 MNHEY and CDR2 SVGAGI. The V gene lost 2 bases and the J gene lost 2 bases, with 12 bases spanning the gap. What was sequenced was naive CD8+ T cells from blood, with Jurkat cell RNA spiked in. Subset of the sample: FACS-sorted CD8+CD4-CCR7+CD45RA+ naive T cells. The V and J genes are TRBV6-5 and TRBJ2-5, with D possibly being TRBD2 (6 bases). This clonotype was sampled from a human donor in good health. Some libraries in this study had Jurkat cell RNA spiked in. CDR3 coding DNA: TGTGCCAGCAGTTACCCGAGCGGGCCACAAGAGACCCAGTACTTC. Amino acid sequence: CASSYPSGPQETQYF.